This TCR beta chain was captured in a study of metastatic and nonmetastatic thyroid tumors. TCRdb reassembled clones from the PCR reads with MiXCR. The table lists 15,000 to 20,000 clones, roughly 22% of them singletons. Prior to thyroid surgery, none of the patients had received any treatment. Germline assignment: CDR1 DFQATT and CDR2 SNEGSKA (reference sequence). V dropped 6 bases and J dropped 6 bases, with 18 bases sitting between them. The CDR3 covers 14 residues. What was sequenced was adjacent normal tissue. This TCR was sampled from a female donor with papillary thyroid cancer or a benign thyroid nodule (not recorded which). Some clones in this sample may be carry-over from other donors' samples. The chain carries TRBV20-1 and TRBJ2-1; D is ambiguous. CDR3 sequence (DNA): TGCAGTGCCCCGGATAGGGAAATTGGCAATGAGCAGTTCTTC. It is translated as CSAPDREIGNEQFF.